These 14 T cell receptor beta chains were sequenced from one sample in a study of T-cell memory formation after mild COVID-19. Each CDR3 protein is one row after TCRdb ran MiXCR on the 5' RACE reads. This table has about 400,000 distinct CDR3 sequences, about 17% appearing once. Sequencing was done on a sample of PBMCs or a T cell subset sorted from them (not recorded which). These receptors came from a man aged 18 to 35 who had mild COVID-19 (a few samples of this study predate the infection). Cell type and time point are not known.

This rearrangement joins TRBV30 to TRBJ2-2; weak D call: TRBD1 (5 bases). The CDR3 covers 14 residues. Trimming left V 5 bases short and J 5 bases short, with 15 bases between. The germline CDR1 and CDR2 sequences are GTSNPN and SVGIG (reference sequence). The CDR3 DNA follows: TGTGCCTGGCAGACAGCGAGTACTACCGGGGAGCTGTTTTTT. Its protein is CAWQTASTTGELFF.

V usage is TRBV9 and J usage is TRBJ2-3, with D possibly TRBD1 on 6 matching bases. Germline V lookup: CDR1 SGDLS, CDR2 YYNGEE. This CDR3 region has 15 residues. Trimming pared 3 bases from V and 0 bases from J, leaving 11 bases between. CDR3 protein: CASSEGTTSTDTQYF. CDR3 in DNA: TGTGCCAGCAGCGAAGGGACAACCAGCACAGATACGCAGTATTTT.

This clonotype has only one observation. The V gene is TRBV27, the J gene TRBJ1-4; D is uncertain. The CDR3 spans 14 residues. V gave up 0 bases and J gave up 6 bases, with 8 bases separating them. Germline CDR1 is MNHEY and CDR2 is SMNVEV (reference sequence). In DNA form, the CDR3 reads TGTGCCAGCAGTTTATCCCCCCGGGATGAAAAACTGTTTTTT. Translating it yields CASSLSPRDEKLFF.

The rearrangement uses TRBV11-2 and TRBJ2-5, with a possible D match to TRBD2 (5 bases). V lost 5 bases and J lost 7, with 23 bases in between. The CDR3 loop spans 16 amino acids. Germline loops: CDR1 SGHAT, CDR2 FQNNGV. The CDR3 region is CASSHIRTGIRGTQYF. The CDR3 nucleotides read TGTGCCAGCAGCCATATACGGACTGGCATCCGAGGGACCCAGTACTTC.

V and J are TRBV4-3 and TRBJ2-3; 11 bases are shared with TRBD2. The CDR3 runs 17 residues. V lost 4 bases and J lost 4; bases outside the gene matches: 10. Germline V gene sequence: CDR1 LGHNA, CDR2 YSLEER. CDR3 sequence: CASSPSGGTFSADTQYF. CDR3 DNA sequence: TGCGCCAGCAGCCCTAGCGGGGGGACCTTTTCGGCAGATACGCAGTATTTT.

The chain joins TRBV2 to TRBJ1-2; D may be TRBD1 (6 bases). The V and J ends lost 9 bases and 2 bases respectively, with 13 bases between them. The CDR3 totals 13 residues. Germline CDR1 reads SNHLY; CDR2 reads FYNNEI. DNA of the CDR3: TGTGCCAGGCCCTTAGACAGGAACTATGGCTACACCTTC. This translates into CARPLDRNYGYTF.

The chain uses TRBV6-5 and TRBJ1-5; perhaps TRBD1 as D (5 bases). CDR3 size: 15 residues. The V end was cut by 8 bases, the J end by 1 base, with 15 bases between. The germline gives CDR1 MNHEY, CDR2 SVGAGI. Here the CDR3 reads CASSPTGASNQPQHF. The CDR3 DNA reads TGTGCCAGCTCCCCCACAGGAGCGAGCAATCAGCCCCAGCATTTT.

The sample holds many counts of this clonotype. The CDR3 protein is CASRRTGNTEAFF. DNA of the CDR3: TGCGCCAGCAGACGTACTGGGAACACTGAAGCTTTCTTT. This sequence joins TRBV4-3 and TRBJ1-1, with unresolved D. V was pared by 6 bases and J by 1 base, with 9 bases between. Germline CDR1 reads LGHNA; CDR2 reads YSLEER. This CDR3 contains 13 residues.

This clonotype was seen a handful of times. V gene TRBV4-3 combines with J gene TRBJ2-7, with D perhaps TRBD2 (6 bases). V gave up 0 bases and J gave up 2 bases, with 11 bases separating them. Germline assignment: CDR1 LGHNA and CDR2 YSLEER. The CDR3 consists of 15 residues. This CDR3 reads CASSQERGKTYEQYF. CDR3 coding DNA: TGCGCCAGCAGCCAAGAGCGGGGTAAAACCTACGAGCAGTACTTC.

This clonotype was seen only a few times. The DNA for the CDR3 is TGTGCCACCCATCGGTCAGATACGCAGTATTTT. Amino acid sequence: CATHRSDTQYF. This rearrangement joins TRBV15 to TRBJ2-3; D not certain. This CDR3 contains 11 residues. Trimming removed 8 bases at V and 4 bases at J, with 7 bases between. From germline, CDR1 is LNHNV and CDR2 YYDKDF (reference sequence).

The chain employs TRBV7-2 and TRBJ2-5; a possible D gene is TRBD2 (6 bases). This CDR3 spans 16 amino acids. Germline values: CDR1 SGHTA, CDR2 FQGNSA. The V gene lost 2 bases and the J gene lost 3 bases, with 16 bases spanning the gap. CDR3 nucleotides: TGTGCCAGCAGCTTATCGGGTGGAGGGATCAAAGAGACCCAGTACTTC. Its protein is CASSLSGGGIKETQYF. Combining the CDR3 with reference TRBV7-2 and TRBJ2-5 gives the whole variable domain GAGVSQSPSNKVTEKGKDVELRCDPISGHTALYWYRQSLGQGLEFLIYFQGNSAPDKSGLPSDRFSAERTGGSVSTLTIQRTQQEDSAVYLCASSLSGGGIKETQYFGPGTRLLVL.

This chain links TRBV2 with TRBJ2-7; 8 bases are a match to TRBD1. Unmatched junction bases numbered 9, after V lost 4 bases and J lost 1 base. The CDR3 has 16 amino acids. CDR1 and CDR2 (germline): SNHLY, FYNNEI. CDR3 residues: CASSALRTGMSYEQYV. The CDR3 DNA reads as TGTGCCAGCAGTGCTTTAAGGACAGGGATGTCCTACGAGCAGTACGTC.

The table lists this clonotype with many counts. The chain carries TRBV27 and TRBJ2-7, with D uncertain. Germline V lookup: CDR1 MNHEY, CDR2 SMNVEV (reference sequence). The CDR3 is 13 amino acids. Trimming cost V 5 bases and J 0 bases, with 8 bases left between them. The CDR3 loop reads CASSRGFSYEQYF. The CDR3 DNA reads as TGTGCCAGCAGTCGCGGCTTCTCCTACGAGCAGTACTTC.

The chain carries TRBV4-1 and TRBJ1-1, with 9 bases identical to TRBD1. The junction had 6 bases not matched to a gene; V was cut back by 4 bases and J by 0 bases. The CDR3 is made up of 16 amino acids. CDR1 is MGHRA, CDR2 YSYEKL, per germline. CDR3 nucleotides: TGCGCCAGCAGCCCGCGGACAGGGGCGCTGAACACTGAAGCTTTCTTT. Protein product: CASSPRTGALNTEAFF.